The rows below give T cell receptor beta chains drawn from one sample of a study of CD8+ T cells in alopecia areata. The assay was immunoSEQ multiplex PCR, and TCRdb's table has in-frame clones only and misses some. Of approximately 180,000 clones in the sample, roughly 60% are singletons; the top ten hold 1.7%. Material: CD4+ T cells sorted from blood, obtained at week 0. These receptor sequences come from a human donor with alopecia areata. Both conserved end residues are part of each CDR3. Each record gives: V gene, D gene, clone size, J gene, CDR3 protein, CDR3 DNA. D genes are given only for firm matches. Size values are once, few and many counts, or a class for expanded clones, and some rows have none.

V gene: TRBV7-3; D gene: NA; clone size: NA; J gene: TRBJ2-3; CDR3 protein: CASSPRGSNTQYF; CDR3 DNA: TGTGCCAGCAGCCCCCGAGGAAGTAATACGCAGTATTTT
V gene: TRBV6-5; D gene: TRBD1; clone size: NA; J gene: TRBJ1-5; CDR3 protein: CASRPGQMNNQPQHF; CDR3 DNA: TGTGCCAGCAGACCGGGACAGATGAACAATCAGCCCCAGCATTTT
V gene: TRBV30; D gene: NA; clone size: NA; J gene: TRBJ1-2; CDR3 protein: CAWSVSGQGNYGYTF; CDR3 DNA: TGTGCCTGGAGTGTAAGCGGGCAGGGGAACTATGGCTACACCTTC
V gene: TRBV30; D gene: NA; clone size: NA; J gene: TRBJ2-3; CDR3 protein: CACQGGVIDTQYF; CDR3 DNA: TGTGCCTGCCAAGGGGGGGTAATAGATACGCAGTATTTT
V gene: TRBV29-1; D gene: NA; clone size: NA; J gene: TRBJ2-1; CDR3 protein: CSVVQPGPNEQFF; CDR3 DNA: TGCAGCGTTGTACAGCCAGGCCCCAATGAGCAGTTCTTC
V gene: TRBV9; D gene: NA; clone size: NA; J gene: TRBJ2-7; CDR3 protein: CASSLQDGPYEQYF; CDR3 DNA: TGTGCCAGCAGCCTCCAGGACGGCCCCTACGAGCAGTACTTC
V gene: TRBV5-1; D gene: NA; clone size: NA; J gene: TRBJ1-1; CDR3 protein: CASSLGAGGNTEAFF; CDR3 DNA: TGCGCCAGCAGCTTGGGCGCGGGCGGGAACACTGAAGCTTTCTTT
V gene: TRBV5-1; D gene: NA; clone size: few; J gene: TRBJ1-1; CDR3 protein: CASSLGNGDTEAFF; CDR3 DNA: TGCGCCAGCAGCTTGGGGAACGGGGACACTGAAGCTTTCTTT
V gene: TRBV30; D gene: NA; clone size: few; J gene: TRBJ1-2; CDR3 protein: CAWSPLGPGYTF; CDR3 DNA: TGTGCCTGGAGTCCTCTGGGTCCTGGCTACACCTTC
V gene: TRBV9; D gene: NA; clone size: NA; J gene: TRBJ2-1; CDR3 protein: CASSVQGTSSYNEQFF; CDR3 DNA: TGTGCCAGCAGCGTACAGGGGACGAGCTCCTACAATGAGCAGTTCTTC
V gene: TRBV5-1; D gene: NA; clone size: few; J gene: TRBJ1-1; CDR3 protein: CASSLSADTEAFF; CDR3 DNA: TGCGCCAGCAGCTTGTCGGCAGACACTGAAGCTTTCTTT
V gene: TRBV4-3; D gene: NA; clone size: few; J gene: TRBJ2-7; CDR3 protein: CASSQESKAAEQYF; CDR3 DNA: TGCGCCAGCAGCCAAGAGAGTAAGGCAGCCGAGCAGTACTTC
V gene: TRBV29-1; D gene: NA; clone size: few; J gene: TRBJ2-4; CDR3 protein: CSVEGVLDKNIQYF; CDR3 DNA: TGCAGCGTTGAGGGCGTCCTCGACAAAAACATTCAGTACTTC
V gene: TRBV11-2; D gene: NA; clone size: few; J gene: TRBJ2-2; CDR3 protein: CASSLRLLKNTGELFF; CDR3 DNA: TGTGCCAGCAGCTTACGATTACTAAAAAACACCGGGGAGCTGTTTTTT
V gene: TRBV10-3; D gene: NA; clone size: NA; J gene: TRBJ1-5; CDR3 protein: CAGGGPNQPQHF; CDR3 DNA: TGTGCCGGAGGAGGGCCTAATCAGCCCCAGCATTTT
V gene: TRBV7-2; D gene: NA; clone size: NA; J gene: TRBJ1-1; CDR3 protein: CASSLSARETEAFF; CDR3 DNA: TGTGCCAGCAGCTTATCGGCCAGAGAGACTGAAGCTTTCTTT
V gene: TRBV2; D gene: NA; clone size: NA; J gene: TRBJ2-3; CDR3 protein: CASSEARGGAGTQYF; CDR3 DNA: TGTGCCAGCAGTGAAGCGCGAGGGGGGGCGGGTACGCAGTATTTT
V gene: TRBV12-2; D gene: NA; clone size: NA; J gene: TRBJ2-7; CDR3 protein: CASRLVTVAGEQYF; CDR3 DNA: TGTGCAAGTCGCTTAGTCACAGTGGCAGGCGAGCAGTACTTC
V gene: TRBV5-1; D gene: TRBD1; clone size: NA; J gene: TRBJ2-7; CDR3 protein: CASSLGQGTSYEQYF; CDR3 DNA: TGCGCCAGCAGCCTGGGACAGGGGACGTCCTACGAGCAGTACTTC
V gene: TRBV25-1; D gene: NA; clone size: once; J gene: TRBJ2-2; CDR3 protein: CASSGPLGTGELFF; CDR3 DNA: TGTGCCAGCAGTGGTCCGTTGGGGACCGGGGAGCTGTTTTTT
V gene: TRBV5-6; D gene: NA; clone size: NA; J gene: TRBJ2-5; CDR3 protein: CASSLPLGGVVETQYF; CDR3 DNA: TGTGCCAGCAGCTTACCCCTCGGGGGAGTGGTGGAGACCCAGTACTTC
V gene: TRBV2; D gene: TRBD1; clone size: NA; J gene: TRBJ2-3; CDR3 protein: CASRGQGTDTQYF; CDR3 DNA: TGTGCCAGCAGGGGACAGGGTACAGATACGCAGTATTTT
V gene: TRBV29-1; D gene: NA; clone size: few; J gene: TRBJ1-5; CDR3 protein: CSVGSQPQHF; CDR3 DNA: TGCAGCGTTGGCTCTCAGCCCCAGCATTTT
V gene: TRBV30; D gene: TRBD1; clone size: few; J gene: TRBJ2-1; CDR3 protein: CAWTAGDRGYEQFF; CDR3 DNA: TGTGCCTGGACTGCCGGGGACAGGGGCTATGAGCAGTTCTTC
V gene: TRBV29-1; D gene: TRBD1; clone size: NA; J gene: TRBJ1-2; CDR3 protein: CSVEVLTGNGYTF; CDR3 DNA: TGCAGCGTTGAAGTTTTGACAGGGAATGGCTACACCTTC
V gene: TRBV4-3; D gene: NA; clone size: NA; J gene: TRBJ1-1; CDR3 protein: CASSQEGRGTEAFF; CDR3 DNA: TGCGCCAGCAGCCAAGAAGGGCGCGGCACTGAAGCTTTCTTT
V gene: TRBV7-6; D gene: NA; clone size: few; J gene: TRBJ1-6; CDR3 protein: CASSLGGGSPLHF; CDR3 DNA: TGTGCCAGCAGCTTAGGTGGGGGGTCACCCCTCCACTTT
V gene: TRBV11-2; D gene: NA; clone size: NA; J gene: TRBJ2-3; CDR3 protein: CASSPQGLSTDTQYF; CDR3 DNA: TGTGCCAGCAGCCCGCAGGGCCTCAGCACAGATACGCAGTATTTT
V gene: TRBV7-2; D gene: NA; clone size: few; J gene: TRBJ2-7; CDR3 protein: CASSLGPRATDEQYF; CDR3 DNA: TGTGCCAGCAGCTTAGGGCCGCGGGCTACGGACGAGCAGTACTTC
V gene: TRBV30; D gene: NA; clone size: NA; J gene: TRBJ2-3; CDR3 protein: CAWSVGGEVDTQYF; CDR3 DNA: TGTGCCTGGTCGGTCGGCGGGGAGGTAGATACGCAGTATTTT
V gene: TRBV6-5; D gene: NA; clone size: NA; J gene: TRBJ2-3; CDR3 protein: CASCCPAGLRTDTQYF; CDR3 DNA: TGTGCCAGCTGTTGCCCCGCTGGTCTTCGAACAGATACGCAGTATTTT
V gene: TRBV14; D gene: NA; clone size: few; J gene: TRBJ2-2; CDR3 protein: CASSHTVTGELFF; CDR3 DNA: TGTGCCAGCAGCCATACCGTCACCGGGGAGCTGTTTTTT
V gene: TRBV30; D gene: TRBD1; clone size: many; J gene: TRBJ1-2; CDR3 protein: CAWSETGMGIF; CDR3 DNA: TGTGCCTGGAGTGAGACAGGGATGGGGATCTTC
V gene: TRBV9; D gene: NA; clone size: NA; J gene: TRBJ2-2; CDR3 protein: CASNFGAHGELFF; CDR3 DNA: TGTGCCAGCAATTTCGGTGCCCACGGGGAGCTGTTTTTT
V gene: TRBV30; D gene: TRBD2; clone size: NA; J gene: TRBJ2-3; CDR3 protein: CAWSVGGGTDTQYF; CDR3 DNA: TGTGCCTGGAGTGTGGGCGGGGGGACAGATACGCAGTATTTT
V gene: TRBV10-1; D gene: NA; clone size: once; J gene: TRBJ1-1; CDR3 protein: CASRTAEAFF; CDR3 DNA: TGCGCCAGCAGGACAGCCGAAGCTTTCTTT
V gene: TRBV29-1; D gene: NA; clone size: few; J gene: TRBJ1-2; CDR3 protein: CSVDGRRPPLYGYTF; CDR3 DNA: TGCAGCGTTGACGGTCGGAGACCTCCTCTCTATGGCTACACCTTC
V gene: TRBV5-1; D gene: TRBD2; clone size: NA; J gene: TRBJ2-1; CDR3 protein: CASSSLAGGEQFF; CDR3 DNA: TGCGCCAGCAGCTCCCTTGCGGGGGGTGAGCAGTTCTTC
V gene: TRBV23-1; D gene: NA; clone size: once; J gene: TRBJ2-5; CDR3 protein: CASSQSGPTRQETQYF; CDR3 DNA: TGCGCCAGCAGTCAATCTGGCCCTACCCGCCAAGAGACCCAGTACTTC
V gene: TRBV4-1; D gene: NA; clone size: NA; J gene: TRBJ1-1; CDR3 protein: CASSQVGAGNTEAFF; CDR3 DNA: TGCGCCAGCAGCCAAGTTGGGGCTGGGAACACTGAAGCTTTCTTT
V gene: TRBV30; D gene: NA; clone size: NA; J gene: TRBJ1-5; CDR3 protein: CAWSDGPPGGVQPQHF; CDR3 DNA: TGTGCCTGGAGTGATGGGCCCCCCGGGGGAGTTCAGCCCCAGCATTTT
V gene: TRBV7-3; D gene: NA; clone size: many; J gene: TRBJ2-3; CDR3 protein: CASSLEAGASTDTQYF; CDR3 DNA: TGTGCCAGCAGCCTCGAGGCAGGGGCTAGCACAGATACGCAGTATTTT
V gene: TRBV4-1; D gene: NA; clone size: NA; J gene: TRBJ2-4; CDR3 protein: CASSQEGPTGRRQYF; CDR3 DNA: TGCGCCAGCAGCCAAGAAGGCCCGACCGGAAGGCGTCAGTACTTC
V gene: TRBV2; D gene: NA; clone size: NA; J gene: TRBJ1-2; CDR3 protein: CASSEGTGYTF; CDR3 DNA: TGTGCCAGCAGTGAGGGCACCGGCTACACCTTC
V gene: TRBV25-1; D gene: NA; clone size: NA; J gene: TRBJ1-2; CDR3 protein: CASSDTGRDYGYTF; CDR3 DNA: TGTGCCAGCAGTGATACGGGCCGGGACTATGGCTACACCTTC
V gene: TRBV5-1; D gene: NA; clone size: NA; J gene: TRBJ2-7; CDR3 protein: CASSLEGSSAYEQYF; CDR3 DNA: TGCGCCAGCAGCTTGGAGGGCAGTTCAGCCTACGAGCAGTACTTC
V gene: TRBV29-1; D gene: NA; clone size: NA; J gene: TRBJ1-1; CDR3 protein: CSVEGVNTEAFF; CDR3 DNA: TGCAGCGTTGAAGGAGTGAACACTGAAGCTTTCTTT
V gene: TRBV30; D gene: NA; clone size: NA; J gene: TRBJ2-3; CDR3 protein: CAWRARGPDTQYF; CDR3 DNA: TGTGCCTGGAGGGCCCGGGGACCAGATACGCAGTATTTT
V gene: TRBV30; D gene: TRBD1; clone size: NA; J gene: TRBJ1-2; CDR3 protein: CAWRGTGKLRGYGYTF; CDR3 DNA: TGTGCCTGGAGGGGGACAGGGAAGTTACGTGGCTATGGCTACACCTTC
V gene: TRBV7-2; D gene: NA; clone size: NA; J gene: TRBJ2-3; CDR3 protein: CASSSSGTADTQYF; CDR3 DNA: TGTGCCAGCAGCTCGAGTGGGACGGCAGATACGCAGTATTTT
V gene: TRBV25-1; D gene: TRBD2; clone size: NA; J gene: TRBJ2-7; CDR3 protein: CASSEPRGGAYEQYF; CDR3 DNA: TGTGCCAGCAGTGAACCGCGCGGGGGGGCTTACGAGCAGTACTTC
V gene: TRBV7-2; D gene: NA; clone size: NA; J gene: TRBJ1-1; CDR3 protein: CASSLQVGNTEAFF; CDR3 DNA: TGTGCCAGCAGCTTACAGGTCGGTAACACTGAAGCTTTCTTT
V gene: TRBV7-2; D gene: NA; clone size: NA; J gene: TRBJ2-1; CDR3 protein: CASSRKSTNEQFF; CDR3 DNA: TGTGCCAGCAGCCGAAAGAGCACCAATGAGCAGTTCTTC
V gene: TRBV29-1; D gene: NA; clone size: NA; J gene: TRBJ2-3; CDR3 protein: CSVRRRTEAFSTDTQYF; CDR3 DNA: TGCAGCGTTCGACGTCGCACAGAAGCTTTTTCCACAGATACGCAGTATTTT
V gene: TRBV30; D gene: NA; clone size: NA; J gene: TRBJ1-2; CDR3 protein: CAWSDTSYGYTF; CDR3 DNA: TGTGCCTGGAGTGACACTAGCTATGGCTACACCTTC